This TCR beta chain was captured by sequencing in a study of beta chain features in type 1 diabetes. Study-wide context: Across every sample, roughly 100 million sorted cells were examined in total.

Study-level results: Individuals with type 1 diabetes displayed fewer insertions and more deletions at VDJ junctions. The study found moderately but significantly shorter TCRB CDR3s in all four CD4+ subsets of Type 1 diabetes patients.

Expressed TCRB transcripts were sequenced because the isolated RNA had all been reverse transcribed beforehand. Clones were sequenced by immunoSEQ multiplex PCR, and TCRdb holds only the in-frame ones, with some missing. The repertoire consists of under 300,000 clones, with approximately 15% occurring once and the leading ten covering approximately 0.018%. Notes on this clone: What it recognizes is unknown.

Losses at the gene ends were 4 bases for V and 4 bases for J; bases not matched to a gene: 6. Germline CDR1 SGHNT, CDR2 YENEEA. This CDR3 is built from 16 residues. Sequenced sample: naive CD4+ T cells from blood. The V and J genes are TRBV11-3 and TRBJ2-1; 11 nucleotides align to TRBD2. This TCR was recovered from a man aged 30 to 39 with type 1 diabetes. The CDR3 loop reads CASSWASGGTYNEQFF. In DNA form, the CDR3 reads TGTGCCAGCAGCTGGGCTAGCGGGGGGACTTACAATGAGCAGTTCTTC.